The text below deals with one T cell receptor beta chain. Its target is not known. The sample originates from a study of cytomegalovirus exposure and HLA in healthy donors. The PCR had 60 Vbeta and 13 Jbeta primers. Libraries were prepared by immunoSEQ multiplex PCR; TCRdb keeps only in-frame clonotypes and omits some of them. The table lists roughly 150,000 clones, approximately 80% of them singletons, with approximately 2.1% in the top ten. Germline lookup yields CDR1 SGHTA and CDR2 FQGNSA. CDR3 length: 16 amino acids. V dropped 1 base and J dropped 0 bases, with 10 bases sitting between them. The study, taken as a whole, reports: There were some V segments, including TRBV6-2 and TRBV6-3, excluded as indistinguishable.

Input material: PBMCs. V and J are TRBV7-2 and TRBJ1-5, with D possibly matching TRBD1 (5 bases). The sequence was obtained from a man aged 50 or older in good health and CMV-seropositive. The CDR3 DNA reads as TGTGCCAGCAGCTTAGGGCAGGGTCGTAGCAATCAGCCCCAGCATTTT. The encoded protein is CASSLGQGRSNQPQHF.